This TCR beta chain was sequenced during a study of neurological immune-mediated disorders. Stated time point: longitudinal time-point 3. CDR1 and CDR2 from the germline V gene are MNHEY and SVGEGT. The V end lost 8 bases, the J end lost 4 bases, and 17 bases lay between the germline ends. CDR3 length equals 15 residues. From the 5' RACE reads, TCRdb called clonotypes with MiXCR, one entry per CDR3 protein. The table shows roughly 57,000 distinct CDR3 sequences, with 7.5% to 9.5% occurring only once. This clonotype was counted ten times or more. This TCR was recovered from a woman aged 35 to 49 in good health. This chain joins TRBV6-2 or TRBV6-3 and TRBJ2-2; the D gene could be TRBD1 or TRBD2 (5 bases each). Sequencing input: PBMCs. The CDR3 DNA is TGTGCCAGCGGTAGTTGGGGGATTATCACCGGGGAGCTGTTTTTT. Translating gives CASGSWGIITGELFF.